This T cell receptor (beta chain) was found in a study of blood T cell repertoires in COVID-19. Unmatched junction bases numbered 4, after V lost 5 bases and J lost 4 bases. Germline-derived CDR1 and CDR2 are SGHAT and FQNNGV. There are 13 residues in the CDR3. Data came from immunoSEQ multiplex PCR; TCRdb stores just in-frame clones and leaves some out. This repertoire shows roughly 99,000 clones, about 86% found once; its top ten account for around 1.9%. V and J are TRBV11-2 and TRBJ1-1; 7 bases fit TRBD1. Sequencing was carried out using peripheral blood. This receptor was identified in a man between 50 and 59 years old with COVID-19, enrolled during active disease. DNA of the CDR3: TGTGCCAGCAGCGTGAACAGGGGCACTGAAGCTTTCTTT. Translation gives CASSVNRGTEAFF.